A few counts support the clone carrying this T cell receptor beta chain. Germline values: CDR1 LGHNA, CDR2 YNFKEQ. This CDR3 has 15 residues. The data derive from a study of blood T cell repertoires in COVID-19. Study information: The samples span acute and convalescent COVID-19 from the United States, Italy and Spain. Sources were T cells, B-cell-depleted T cells, or PBMCs; the material itself was cDNA or gDNA.

Original processing notes: Reference gene primer amplification yielded estimated nucleated cell counts. The data were produced by immunoSEQ multiplex PCR, yet TCRdb's version contains in-frame clones alone and is incomplete. For V, J and clone size, that table is used; D and trimming come from the DNA. The sample includes fewer than 350,000 clones, about 90% of them seen just once. The sequencing input was peripheral blood. The sequence derives from a woman younger than 45 with COVID-19, enrolled during active disease. The rearrangement links TRBV4-2 to TRBJ2-3, with TRBD2 identical over 11 bases. The CDR3 is CAGLAGGRGTDTQYF. The DNA of the CDR3 is TGTGCAGGATTAGCGGGGGGGCGGGGCACAGATACGCAGTATTTT.